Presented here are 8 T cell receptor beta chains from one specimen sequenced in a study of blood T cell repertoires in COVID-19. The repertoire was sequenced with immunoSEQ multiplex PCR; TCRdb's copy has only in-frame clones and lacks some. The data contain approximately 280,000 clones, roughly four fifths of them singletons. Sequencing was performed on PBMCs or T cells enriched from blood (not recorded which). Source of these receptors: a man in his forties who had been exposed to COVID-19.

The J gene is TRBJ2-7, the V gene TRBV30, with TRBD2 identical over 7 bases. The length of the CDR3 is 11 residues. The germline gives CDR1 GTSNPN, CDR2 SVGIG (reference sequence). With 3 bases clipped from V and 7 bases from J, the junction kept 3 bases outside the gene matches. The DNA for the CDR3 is TGTGCCTGGAGGGACGGGGGGGAGCAGTACTTC. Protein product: CAWRDGGEQYF.

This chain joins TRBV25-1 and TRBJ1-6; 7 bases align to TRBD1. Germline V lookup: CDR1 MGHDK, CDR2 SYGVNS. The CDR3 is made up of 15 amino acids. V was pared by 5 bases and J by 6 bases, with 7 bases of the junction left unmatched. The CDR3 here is CASSLGTVINSPLHF. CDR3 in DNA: TGTGCCAGCAGTCTGGGGACAGTGATTAATTCACCCCTCCACTTT.

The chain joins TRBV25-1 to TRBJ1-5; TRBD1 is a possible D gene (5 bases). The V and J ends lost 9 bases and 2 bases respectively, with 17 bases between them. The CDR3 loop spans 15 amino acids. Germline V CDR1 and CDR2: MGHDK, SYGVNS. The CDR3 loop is CARLGACRRNQPQHF. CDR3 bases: TGTGCCAGGCTTGGGGCGTGTAGACGCAATCAGCCCCAGCATTTT.

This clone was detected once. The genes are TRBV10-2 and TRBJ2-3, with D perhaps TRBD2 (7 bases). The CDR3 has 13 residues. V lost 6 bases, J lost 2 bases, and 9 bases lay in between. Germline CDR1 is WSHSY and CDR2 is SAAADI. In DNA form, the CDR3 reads TGCGCCAGCAGGGGGGGGGCCACAGATACGCAGTATTTT. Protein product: CASRGGATDTQYF.

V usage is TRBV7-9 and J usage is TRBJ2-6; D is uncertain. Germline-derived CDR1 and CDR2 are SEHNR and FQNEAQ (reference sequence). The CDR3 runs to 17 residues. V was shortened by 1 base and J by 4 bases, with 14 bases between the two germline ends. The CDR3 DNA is TGTGCCAGCAGCTTAGGTTTAGTGAGCGAAGGGGCCAACGTCCTGACTTTC. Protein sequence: CASSLGLVSEGANVLTF. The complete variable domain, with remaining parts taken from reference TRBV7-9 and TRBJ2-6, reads DTGVSQNPRHKITKRGQNVTFRCDPISEHNRLYWYRQTLGQGPEFLTYFQNEAQLEKSRLLSDRFSAERPKGSFSTLEIQRTEQGDSAMYLCASSLGLVSEGANVLTFGAGSRLTVL.

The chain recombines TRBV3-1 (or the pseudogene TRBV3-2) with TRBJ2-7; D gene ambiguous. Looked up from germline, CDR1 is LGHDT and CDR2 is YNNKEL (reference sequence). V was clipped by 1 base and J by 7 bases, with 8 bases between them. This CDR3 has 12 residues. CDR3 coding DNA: TGTGCCAGCAGCCAAGGACAACGGGAGCAGTACTTC. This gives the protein CASSQGQREQYF.

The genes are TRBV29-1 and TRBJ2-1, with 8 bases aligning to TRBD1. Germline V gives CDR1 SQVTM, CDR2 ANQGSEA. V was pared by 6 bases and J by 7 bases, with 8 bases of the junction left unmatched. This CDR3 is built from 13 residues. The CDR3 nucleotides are TGCAGCGTGAAGTTGCAGGGGGCGAATGAGCAGTTCTTC. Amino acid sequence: CSVKLQGANEQFF.

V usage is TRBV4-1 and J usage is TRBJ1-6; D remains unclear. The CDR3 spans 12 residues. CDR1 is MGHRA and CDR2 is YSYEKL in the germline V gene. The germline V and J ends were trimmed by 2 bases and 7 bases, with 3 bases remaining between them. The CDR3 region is CASSQLNSPLHF. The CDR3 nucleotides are TGCGCCAGCAGCCAACTGAATTCACCCCTCCACTTT.